The 6 T cell receptor beta chains below all came from one sample that was sequenced in a study of T cell repertoires in cytomegalovirus infection. TCRdb independently ran MiXCR on the reads; one entry per CDR3 protein. There are some 77,000 distinct CDR3 sequences in the sample; about 4% occur only once, and 3.5% to 6% lies in the top ten. Sequencing was performed on PBMCs. These receptors came from a human donor in good health (CMV status not recorded). Some clones in this sample may be carry-over from other donors' samples.

This clonotype was picked up many times. The CDR3, as DNA: TGTGCCAGCAGTCCCCAGGGACTTTACAATGAGCAGTTCTTC. Protein product: CASSPQGLYNEQFF. This chain joins TRBV28 and TRBJ2-1, with D perhaps matching TRBD2 (6 bases). The CDR3 runs to 14 residues. Germline V lookup: CDR1 MDHEN, CDR2 SYDVKM. V lost 5 bases and J 4 bases, leaving 12 bases between the germline ends.

This clonotype was recorded at least ten times. The rearrangement joins TRBV7-4 to TRBJ2-2; no clear D gene. Deletions cut 3 bases from V and 1 base from J, with 6 bases between. The germline gives CDR1 SGHVT, CDR2 SQSDAQ. CDR3 length: 14 residues. This CDR3 reads CASSFRKNTGELFF. The CDR3 DNA sequence: TGTGCCAGCAGCTTCAGAAAGAACACCGGGGAGCTGTTTTTT.

This clonotype occurred many times. The chain carries TRBV7-9 and TRBJ1-1; unclear D gene. CDR1 SEHNR and CDR2 FQNEAQ come from the germline V gene (reference sequence). V lost 8 bases to trimming and J lost 7 bases, with 14 bases between them. The length of the CDR3 is 12 residues. The DNA of the CDR3 is TGTGCCAGCCAGCACCAACAGCGTGAAGCTTTCTTT. This encodes CASQHQQREAFF.

In this sample, this clonotype turned up a few times. V is TRBV29-1 and J is TRBJ1-1; D unresolved. Between the trimmed V and J ends, which lost 4 bases and 6 bases, there was a span of 3 bases. This CDR3 has 9 amino acids. Germline CDR1 and CDR2: SQVTM and ANQGSEA. The CDR3 DNA is TGCAGCGTTGGACCTGAAGCTTTCTTT. Its translation is CSVGPEAFF.

This clonotype showed up many times. This may come from a read error, since a much larger clone is one base off. This chain joins TRBV25-1 and TRBJ1-1, with D tentatively TRBD1 (5 bases). The germline V gene encodes CDR1 MGHDK and CDR2 SYGVNS. Between the trimmed V and J ends, which lost 6 bases and 0 bases, there was a span of 8 bases. The CDR3 totals 13 residues. The chain's CDR3 is CASSGHLNTEAFF. The CDR3 DNA follows: TGTGCCAGCAGCGGACACCTGAACACTGAAGCTTTCTTT.

The chain couples TRBV19 to TRBJ1-4, with 8 nucleotides matching TRBD1. Germline CDR1 and CDR2: LNHDA and SQIVND (reference sequence). This CDR3 contains 15 residues. After removal of 3 bases from V and 6 bases from J, the junction contained 6 bases not matched to a gene. CDR3 protein: CASSIDRGIYEKLFF. In DNA, the CDR3 is TGTGCCAGTAGTATCGACAGGGGAATTTATGAAAAACTGTTTTTT. Drawing the rest from reference TRBV19 and TRBJ1-4, the complete variable domain is DGGITQSPKYLFRKEGQNVTLSCEQNLNHDAMYWYRQDPGQGLRLIYYSQIVNDFQKGDIAEGYSVSREKKESFPLTVTSAQKNPTAFYLCASSIDRGIYEKLFFGSGTQLSVL.